Each of the 28 T cell receptor beta chains below was sequenced from the same sample in a study of blood T cell repertoires in COVID-19. TCRdb's table, derived via immunoSEQ multiplex PCR, lists solely in-frame clones and lacks some. The table includes some 150,000 clones, approximately 83% detected once. What was sequenced was peripheral blood. These receptors all come from a woman in her fifties or sixties with acute or convalescent COVID-19.

V gene TRBV28 combines with J gene TRBJ1-1, with D unresolved. Deletions cut 2 bases from V and 0 bases from J, with 4 bases between. Germline assignment: CDR1 MDHEN and CDR2 SYDVKM. The CDR3 has 13 residues. This chain's CDR3 is CASSLEVNTEAFF. The DNA of the CDR3 is TGTGCCAGCAGTTTAGAGGTGAACACTGAAGCTTTCTTT.

This clone was seen more than once but under ten times. The chain joins TRBV7-3 to TRBJ2-2; 9 bases map to TRBD1. This CDR3 spans 17 amino acids. CDR1 and CDR2 from the germline V gene are SGHTA and FQGTGA. Losses at the gene ends were 6 bases for V and 5 bases for J; bases not matched to a gene: 13. CDR3 in DNA: TGTGCCAGCAGACCTACAGGGGGCCCTAAAACGACCGGGGAGCTGTTTTTT. This codes for CASRPTGGPKTTGELFF.

This clone was observed a single time. The chain combines TRBV2 with TRBJ2-2, with 11 bases identical to TRBD1. V trimming: 8 bases; J trimming: 0 bases; junction bases outside the gene matches: 14. Germline-derived CDR1 and CDR2 are SNHLY and FYNNEI. This CDR3 has 19 residues. The CDR3 spells CASRLPGQGGGANTGELFF. DNA for the CDR3: TGTGCCAGCCGCCTACCGGGACAGGGGGGTGGTGCGAACACCGGGGAGCTGTTTTTT.

V usage is TRBV2 and J usage is TRBJ2-3; 13 nucleotides line up with TRBD2. The CDR3 is 15 residues long. Germline values: CDR1 SNHLY, CDR2 FYNNEI. The junction had 6 bases not matched to a gene; V was cut back by 4 bases and J by 8 bases. The CDR3 loop is CASSGTSGRDSTQYF. The CDR3 DNA reads as TGTGCCAGCAGTGGGACTAGCGGGAGAGATTCTACGCAGTATTTT.

The genes are TRBV18 and TRBJ2-7, with D tentatively TRBD2 (5 bases). Trimming cost V 9 bases and J 0 bases, with 12 bases left between them. The CDR3 is 13 residues long. The germline gives CDR1 KGHSH, CDR2 LQKENI. CDR3 DNA: TGTGCCAGTTCAGACGGACTCTCCTACGAGCAGTACTTC. Translation: CASSDGLSYEQYF. The whole variable domain, filled in from reference TRBV18 and TRBJ2-7, reads NAGVMQNPRHLVRRRGQEARLRCSPMKGHSHVYWYRQLPEEGLKFMVYLQKENIIDESGMPKERFSAEFPKEGPSILRIQQVVRGDSAAYFCASSDGLSYEQYFGPGTRLTVT.

The chain employs TRBV7-3 and TRBJ2-3; 8 bases agree with TRBD2. Germline V gene lookup returns CDR1 SGHTA and CDR2 FQGTGA. After removal of 5 bases from V and 10 bases from J, the junction contained 14 bases not matched to a gene. The CDR3 runs to 15 residues. As DNA, the CDR3 is TGTGCCAGCAGCCCGAGGACTAGCCCCATTGCGGCGCAGTATTTT. Protein: CASSPRTSPIAAQYF.

The V call is TRBV18, the J call TRBJ2-6; 8 bases fit TRBD1. Germline CDR1 is KGHSH and CDR2 is LQKENI. The CDR3 is 16 residues long. V shed 4 bases and J 2 bases; nucleotides not matched to a gene: 4. The CDR3 sequence is CASSLSRGPGANVLTF. Here the CDR3 DNA reads TGTGCCAGCTCACTTTCCAGGGGGCCTGGGGCCAACGTCCTGACTTTC.

This chain joins TRBV7-9 and TRBJ2-7; no firm D call. The length of the CDR3 is 14 residues. From germline, CDR1 is SEHNR and CDR2 FQNEAQ (reference sequence). Trimming cost V 5 bases and J 2 bases, with 13 bases left between them. The CDR3 DNA reads TGTGCCAGCAGCCCCCAAATTGGAGCCTACGAGCAGTACTTC. Protein sequence: CASSPQIGAYEQYF.

This chain connects TRBV9 to TRBJ2-2; TRBD2 might be the D (5 bases). Trimming took off 0 bases at V and 4 bases at J, with 10 bases between the two ends. This CDR3 is 15 amino acids long. Germline V CDR1 and CDR2: SGDLS, YYNGEE. The CDR3 nucleotides read TGTGCCAGCAGCGTAGGGGTGGGAGCCACCGGGGAGCTGTTTTTT. It specifies CASSVGVGATGELFF.

This clone was seen once. The rearrangement links TRBV7-2 to TRBJ2-2; 14 bases map to TRBD2. Germline loops: CDR1 SGHTA, CDR2 FQGNSA. V dropped 3 bases and J dropped 5; count of bases not matched to a gene: 2. The CDR3 is 16 residues long. As DNA, the CDR3 is TGTGCCAGCAGCTTGACTAGCGGGAGGGTTACCGGGGAGCTGTTTTTT. The encoded protein is CASSLTSGRVTGELFF.

The rearrangement links TRBV9 to TRBJ2-3; D gene ambiguous. The CDR3 consists of 15 residues. The germline V and J ends were trimmed by 2 bases and 0 bases, with 10 bases remaining between them. CDR1 and CDR2 from the germline V gene are SGDLS and YYNGEE. The CDR3 nucleotides are TGTGCCAGCAGCGTCGCCGCGATTAGCACAGATACGCAGTATTTT. Protein sequence: CASSVAAISTDTQYF.

The table lists this clone with a few counts. V gene TRBV5-5 combines with J gene TRBJ2-2, with 7 bases aligning to TRBD1. Per the germline V gene, CDR1 is SGHKS and CDR2 is YYEKEE (reference sequence). The J segment lost 0 bases and the V segment lost 0 bases, leaving 2 bases of the junction unmatched. The CDR3 runs to 16 residues. The CDR3 loop is CASSLGTGPNTGELFF. The CDR3 DNA reads TGTGCCAGCAGCTTGGGGACAGGACCGAACACCGGGGAGCTGTTTTTT.

The rearrangement links TRBV5-1 to TRBJ2-2; D unresolved. CDR1 SGHRS and CDR2 YFSETQ come from the germline V gene. The length of the CDR3 is 15 residues. The germline V and J ends were trimmed by 6 bases and 3 bases, with 15 bases remaining between them. Written as DNA, the CDR3 is TGCGCCAGCATTCGAGGCCCCGCGGACACCGGGGAGCTGTTTTTT. It is translated as CASIRGPADTGELFF.

This clone has only one observation. This chain connects TRBV28 to TRBJ2-7; TRBD1 agrees at 8 bases. With V trimmed by 7 bases and J by 4 bases, 3 bases remained unmatched. This CDR3 is built from 12 residues. Per the germline V gene, CDR1 is MDHEN and CDR2 is SYDVKM. CDR3 nucleotides: TGTGCCAGCAAAGACAGGGGATACGAGCAGTACTTC. This codes for CASKDRGYEQYF.

The V call is TRBV4-2, the J call TRBJ2-1, with 7 bases identical to TRBD2. Germline values: CDR1 LGHNA, CDR2 YNFKEQ. With 0 bases clipped from V and 7 bases from J, the junction kept 9 bases outside the gene matches. This CDR3 contains 16 residues. CDR3 nucleotides: TGTGCCAGCAGCCAAGATACGGGGGAGGGCCTAAATGAGCAGTTCTTC. It specifies CASSQDTGEGLNEQFF.

By share, this clone ranks as large (0.1 to 1%). CDR3 DNA sequence: TGTGCCAGCTCGGTAGCGGGGTACTCCTACAATGAGCAGTTCTTC. Translated, it gives CASSVAGYSYNEQFF. The chain couples TRBV18 to TRBJ2-1, with 8 bases identical to TRBD2. This CDR3 has 15 residues. CDR1 and CDR2 (germline): KGHSH, LQKENI. V lost 6 bases and J lost 0; bases outside the gene matches: 4.

The sample holds one count of this clone. The chain has TRBV7-6 and TRBJ2-2, with 8 bases lining up with TRBD2. The CDR3 consists of 17 residues. V trimming: 5 bases; J trimming: 0 bases; junction bases outside the gene matches: 8. Germline values: CDR1 SGHVS, CDR2 FNYEAQ. The CDR3 sequence: CASSLNGAGANTGELFF. In nucleotides, the CDR3 is TGTGCCAGCAGCCTCAACGGAGCGGGAGCGAACACCGGGGAGCTGTTTTTT.

The rearrangement uses TRBV29-1 and TRBJ2-7, with 13 nucleotides matching TRBD2. V trimming: 3 bases; J trimming: 7 bases; junction bases outside the gene matches: 9. The germline gives CDR1 SQVTM, CDR2 ANQGSEA. The CDR3 spans 15 residues. This CDR3 is CSVEGLAGWAREQYF. The CDR3 bases are TGCAGCGTTGAGGGACTAGCGGGATGGGCGAGGGAGCAGTACTTC.

This clone was seen a handful of times. The V and J genes are TRBV7-9 and TRBJ2-1; 7 bases align to TRBD2. The CDR3 is made up of 14 amino acids. Per germline, CDR1 SEHNR and CDR2 FQNEAQ (reference sequence). Trimming at V came to 7 bases and at J to 5 bases, leaving 8 bases not matched to a gene. CDR3 bases: TGTGCCAGCAAGGTGGGAGGGTACAACAATGAGCAGTTCTTC. It yields the protein CASKVGGYNNEQFF.

The CDR3 protein is CASTPSRGWKETQYF. CDR3 bases: TGCGCCAGCACCCCAAGTAGGGGTTGGAAAGAGACCCAGTACTTC. The J gene is TRBJ2-5, the V gene TRBV5-1; TRBD1 is a possible D gene (5 bases). The CDR3 consists of 15 residues. V was shortened by 6 bases and J by 3 bases, with 18 bases between the two germline ends. The V gene's germline CDR1 is SGHRS and CDR2 YFSETQ.

The table lists this clone with a count of one. The V gene is TRBV30, the J gene TRBJ2-7; tentatively, D is TRBD1 (6 bases). CDR1 GTSNPN and CDR2 SVGIG come from the germline V gene (reference sequence). The CDR3 covers 11 residues. V was shortened by 4 bases and J by 9 bases, with 13 bases between the two germline ends. The CDR3 is CAWNHEGGQYF. The DNA of the CDR3 is TGTGCCTGGAACCACGAAGGGGGGCAGTACTTC.

The chain employs TRBV18 and TRBJ1-5; 9 nucleotides line up with TRBD1. This CDR3 is 18 amino acids long. The germline V gene has CDR1 KGHSH and CDR2 LQKENI. The trim removed 3 bases at V and 0 bases at J, leaving 9 bases unmatched. CDR3 in amino acids: CASSPSSGTGLSNQPQHF. CDR3 sequence (DNA): TGTGCCAGCTCACCGAGTTCCGGGACAGGGCTTAGCAATCAGCCCCAGCATTTT.

V usage is TRBV28 and J usage is TRBJ1-2, with 8 bases identical to TRBD1. Per germline, CDR1 MDHEN and CDR2 SYDVKM. Losses at the gene ends were 6 bases for V and 0 bases for J; bases not matched to a gene: 6. The CDR3 spans 15 residues. The CDR3 region is CASSLPTGANYGYTF. The CDR3 DNA follows: TGTGCCAGCAGCTTGCCGACAGGGGCTAACTATGGCTACACCTTC.

The chain has TRBV4-1 and TRBJ2-7; 9 nucleotides agree with TRBD2. This CDR3 is 16 amino acids long. J lost 4 bases, V lost 0 bases, and 7 bases had no gene match. CDR1 is MGHRA, CDR2 YSYEKL, per germline. CDR3 amino acids: CASSQEASGASYEQYF. In DNA form, the CDR3 reads TGCGCCAGCAGCCAAGAAGCTAGCGGGGCAAGTTACGAGCAGTACTTC.

The chain carries TRBV6-5 and TRBJ1-2, with D perhaps TRBD1 (5 bases). The germline V and J ends were trimmed by 1 base and 8 bases, with 14 bases remaining between them. The CDR3 sequence is 14 residues long. Germline-derived CDR1 and CDR2 are MNHEY and SVGAGI. In nucleotides, the CDR3 is TGTGCCAGCAGTTACTTAGGGACTGAGGTCGGCTACACCTTC. It encodes CASSYLGTEVGYTF.

This sequence joins TRBV4-3 and TRBJ1-2; no clear D gene. Germline V CDR1 and CDR2: LGHNA, YSLEER. This CDR3 region has 16 residues. Trimming removed 0 bases from V and 0 bases from J, with 11 bases in between. In DNA form, the CDR3 reads TGCGCCAGCAGCCAAGATTTCGCGGTAGCTAACTATGGCTACACCTTC. Amino acid sequence: CASSQDFAVANYGYTF.

V usage is TRBV28 and J usage is TRBJ1-2, with 8 bases lining up with TRBD1. V gave up 2 bases and J gave up 4 bases; unmatched junction bases: 3. This CDR3 is 14 amino acids long. CDR1 is MDHEN and CDR2 is SYDVKM in the germline V gene. The CDR3 reads CASSLGQGTYGYTF. For the CDR3, the DNA is TGTGCCAGCAGTTTAGGACAGGGAACCTATGGCTACACCTTC.

The genes are TRBV7-9 and TRBJ1-3; 8 positions agree with TRBD1. Unmatched junction bases numbered 6, after V lost 5 bases and J lost 0 bases. The length of the CDR3 is 16 residues. Germline CDR1 SEHNR, CDR2 FQNEAQ (reference sequence). This CDR3 is CASSRQGTTSGNTIYF. The CDR3 DNA reads as TGTGCCAGCAGCCGACAGGGGACCACCTCTGGAAACACCATATATTTT. The whole variable domain, remainder taken from reference TRBV7-9 and TRBJ1-3, is DTGVSQNPRHKITKRGQNVTFRCDPISEHNRLYWYRQTLGQGPEFLTYFQNEAQLEKSRLLSDRFSAERPKGSFSTLEIQRTEQGDSAMYLCASSRQGTTSGNTIYFGEGSWLTVV.